These 24 T cell receptor beta chains share one sample of origin, sequenced in a study of identical twins. TCRdb passed the 5' RACE reads through MiXCR, listing each CDR3 protein once. The sample consists of 200,000 to 250,000 distinct CDR3 sequences, over 9.5% of them appearing once. The sequencing sample was made of memory T cells sorted from blood. The source of these receptors is a man aged 50 to 60 in good health.

To note about this clonotype: Germline is not matched at one junction end, which may reflect a read error. The genes are TRBV7-2 and TRBJ2-7, with a tentative D call TRBD1 (5 bases). Germline CDR1 reads SGHTA; CDR2 reads FQGNSA. The CDR3 has 13 amino acids. The chain's CDR3 is CASSLGQFTEQHF. CDR3 sequence (DNA): TGTGCCAGCAGCTTAGGACAGTTCACGGAGCAGCACTTC.

This clonotype has just a few counts. A junction boundary mismatches the germline segment, possibly from a read error. The chain couples TRBV7-7 to TRBJ2-6, with 8 bases that match TRBD2. The germline CDR1 and CDR2 sequences are SSHAT and FNYEAQ (reference sequence). The CDR3 totals 17 residues. CDR3 residues: CASSLAGPSSGANVLTF. CDR3 sequence (DNA): TGTGCTAGCAGCTTAGCGGGGCCTAGCTCTGGGGCCAACGTCCTGACTTTC.

This clonotype was observed a handful of times. J is TRBJ2-3 and V is TRBV18, with 9 bases aligning to TRBD2. The CDR3 runs 16 residues. From germline, CDR1 is KGHSH and CDR2 LQKENI. V shed 2 bases, J shed 2 bases, and the junction held 5 bases outside the gene matches. The chain's CDR3 is CASSPSSGVSTDTQYF. The DNA of the CDR3 is TGTGCCAGCTCACCATCTAGCGGGGTATCCACAGATACGCAGTATTTT.

The sample holds many counts of this clonotype. The gene calls are TRBV24-1 and TRBJ2-3, with 8 nucleotides matching TRBD1. The CDR3 length is 17 residues. The germline CDR1 and CDR2 sequences are KGHDR and SFDVKD. Trimming took 4 bases from V and 3 from J; bases not matched to a gene: 11. CDR3 residues: CATSDTRQGKMTDTQYF. The CDR3 bases are TGTGCCACCAGTGACACACGACAGGGGAAGATGACAGATACGCAGTATTTT.

This clonotype was detected ten times or more. The V and J genes are TRBV6-2 or TRBV6-3 and TRBJ2-7; 7 nucleotides agree with TRBD2. Germline loops: CDR1 MNHEY, CDR2 SVGEGT. V lost 5 bases and J lost 4; bases outside the gene matches: 11. The CDR3 spans 15 residues. CDR3 DNA: TGTGCCAGCAGTCACTGGACTAGAGCTAAATACGAGCAGTACTTC. This gives the protein CASSHWTRAKYEQYF.

Here the CDR3 DNA reads TGTGCCAGCAGCTTAAGGCAGGGGAATTCACCCCTCCACTTT. As protein: CASSLRQGNSPLHF. The chain links TRBV7-9 to TRBJ1-6; D perhaps matches TRBD1 (6 bases). Between the trimmed V and J ends, which lost 2 bases and 7 bases, there was a span of 9 bases. Germline V gives CDR1 SEHNR, CDR2 FQNEAQ (reference sequence). The CDR3 has 14 residues. The full variable domain, rest sourced from reference TRBV7-9 and TRBJ1-6, is DTGVSQNPRHKITKRGQNVTFRCDPISEHNRLYWYRQTLGQGPEFLTYFQNEAQLEKSRLLSDRFSAERPKGSFSTLEIQRTEQGDSAMYLCASSLRQGNSPLHFGNGTRLTVT.

The J gene is TRBJ2-2, the V gene TRBV7-3; tentative D call: TRBD1 (5 bases). Germline CDR1 is SGHTA and CDR2 is FQGTGA. CDR3 length: 15 residues. V was shortened by 2 bases and J by 7 bases, with 14 bases between the two germline ends. CDR3 region: CASSLVPQGIGELFF. CDR3 in DNA: TGTGCCAGCAGCTTAGTCCCTCAGGGAATCGGGGAGCTGTTTTTT.

This clonotype was seen ten or more times. V and J are TRBV4-1 and TRBJ1-2; 7 bases agree with TRBD1. Losses at the gene ends were 0 bases for V and 5 bases for J; bases not matched to a gene: 6. CDR3 size: 15 residues. Germline-derived CDR1 and CDR2 are MGHRA and YSYEKL. CDR3 sequence (DNA): TGCGCCAGCAGCCAAGAGGCACAGGGGTGGTATGGCTACACCTTC. Translation gives CASSQEAQGWYGYTF.

This clonotype was picked up a small number of times. The rearrangement joins TRBV4-3 to TRBJ1-1; 11 nucleotides line up with TRBD1. This CDR3 is built from 15 residues. With 1 base clipped from V and 4 bases from J, the junction kept 2 bases outside the gene matches. Germline V lookup: CDR1 LGHNA, CDR2 YSLEER. The CDR3, as DNA: TGCGCCAGCAGCCAAGGGGACAGGGGGGGCACTGAAGCTTTCTTT. It codes for CASSQGDRGGTEAFF.

The rearrangement links TRBV29-1 to TRBJ1-5, with D possibly matching TRBD1 (6 bases). V was trimmed by 3 bases and J by 6 bases, leaving 15 bases between them. Germline assignment: CDR1 SQVTM and CDR2 ANQGSEA. The CDR3 totals 14 residues. The CDR3 region is CSVDFGGKGQPQHF. The CDR3 nucleotides read TGCAGCGTTGATTTTGGGGGCAAGGGTCAGCCCCAGCATTTT. Based on the CDR3 plus reference TRBV29-1 and TRBJ1-5, the full variable domain is SAVISQKPSRDICQRGTSLTIQCQVDSQVTMMFWYRQQPGQSLTLIATANQGSEATYESGFVIDKFPISRPNLTFSTLTVSNMSPEDSSIYLCSVDFGGKGQPQHFGDGTRLSIL.

This clonotype was counted a few times. The chain has TRBV9 and TRBJ2-3; possible D gene TRBD1, 6 bases. Trimming removed 5 bases at V and 0 bases at J, with 13 bases between. CDR1 is SGDLS, CDR2 YYNGEE, per germline. The CDR3 totals 15 residues. The CDR3 loop reads CASSLTGTSTDTQYF. The CDR3 DNA is TGTGCCAGCAGTCTTACCGGGACAAGCACAGATACGCAGTATTTT.

For this clonotype: One base away lies a much larger clone, so this may be a sequencing read error. The V gene is TRBV4-2, the J gene TRBJ2-2, with D possibly TRBD1 on 6 matching bases. CDR1 and CDR2 from the germline V gene are LGHNA and YNFKEQ. The CDR3 totals 15 residues. CDR3 region: CARSQGDTRGGELFF. The CDR3 DNA sequence: TGTGCCCGCAGCCAAGGGGACACTCGGGGCGGGGAGCTGTTTTTT.

This clonotype was observed at least ten times. The rearrangement links TRBV20-1 to TRBJ2-1; D ambiguous. V lost 4 bases, J lost 9 bases, and 7 bases lay in between. The germline V gene encodes CDR1 DFQATT and CDR2 SNEGSKA (reference sequence). The CDR3 sequence is 10 residues long. CDR3 DNA: TGCAGTGCTACCAACTTTGAGCAGTTCTTC. Translation: CSATNFEQFF.

This clonotype appeared many times. The chain employs TRBV11-2 and TRBJ2-3; 12 nucleotides line up with TRBD2. The CDR3 sequence is 17 residues long. Trimming removed 3 bases from V and 0 bases from J; junction bases left unmatched: 4. Germline V gene lookup returns CDR1 SGHAT and CDR2 FQNNGV. CDR3 region: CASSFQLAGGSTDTQYF. CDR3 nucleotide sequence: TGTGCCAGCAGCTTTCAACTAGCGGGGGGTAGCACAGATACGCAGTATTTT. The variable domain in full, with the rest retrieved from reference TRBV11-2 and TRBJ2-3, is EAGVAQSPRYKIIEKRQSVAFWCNPISGHATLYWYQQILGQGPKLLIQFQNNGVVDDSQLPKDRFSAERLKGVDSTLKIQPAKLEDSAVYLCASSFQLAGGSTDTQYFGPGTRLTVL.

This clonotype has ten or more counts. The chain employs TRBV5-1 and TRBJ2-3; 10 nucleotides line up with TRBD2. Germline CDR1 and CDR2: SGHRS and YFSETQ. The CDR3 is 15 residues long. With 3 bases clipped from V and 3 bases from J, the junction kept 4 bases outside the gene matches. The CDR3 bases are TGCGCCAGCAGCTGGAGCGGGAGGGCTACAGATACGCAGTATTTT. Its translation is CASSWSGRATDTQYF.

This clonotype has at least ten counts. The rearrangement uses TRBV7-8 and TRBJ2-2; D possibly matches TRBD1 or TRBD2 (5 bases each). The germline V and J ends were trimmed by 5 bases and 0 bases, with 22 bases remaining between them. The germline V gene has CDR1 SGHVS and CDR2 FQNEAQ. The CDR3 has 19 residues. The CDR3 loop reads CASSPTLTGRGANTGELFF. CDR3 bases: TGTGCCAGCAGCCCAACTCTCACCGGACGGGGCGCGAACACCGGGGAGCTGTTTTTT.

The chain joins TRBV4-2 to TRBJ1-1; D gene unclear. Trimming left V 0 bases short and J 5 bases short, with 10 bases between. The CDR3 has 14 residues. Germline V lookup: CDR1 LGHNA, CDR2 YNFKEQ. CDR3 in amino acids: CASSQESAGTEAFF. The DNA for the CDR3 is TGTGCCAGCAGCCAAGAGTCAGCAGGTACTGAAGCTTTCTTT.

The chain couples TRBV10-3 to TRBJ2-1; D is possibly TRBD2 (6 bases). The germline V gene has CDR1 ENHRY and CDR2 SYGVKD. Trimming took off 6 bases at V and 2 bases at J, with 8 bases between the two ends. This CDR3 region has 13 residues. CDR3 DNA: TGTGCCATCAGGACTAGGCCCTACAATGAGCAGTTCTTC. It codes for CAIRTRPYNEQFF.

This clonotype occurred a few times. The chain couples TRBV4-3 to TRBJ2-5; TRBD2 aligns across 9 bases. V gave up 0 bases and J gave up 9 bases; unmatched junction bases: 11. Germline V gives CDR1 LGHNA, CDR2 YSLEER. This CDR3 is built from 16 residues. This CDR3 is CASSQDPRGSGGPQYF. Written as DNA, the CDR3 is TGCGCCAGCAGCCAAGATCCTCGGGGTAGCGGGGGACCCCAGTACTTC.

CDR3 loop: CASSRWGGGASNEQFF. The CDR3 coding sequence is TGTGCCAGCAGCCGATGGGGCGGGGGGGCTTCCAATGAGCAGTTCTTC. The V gene is TRBV11-2, the J gene TRBJ2-1, with 9 positions matching TRBD2. The CDR3 is 16 residues long. Per germline, CDR1 SGHAT and CDR2 FQNNGV. V lost 5 bases, J lost 6 bases, and 11 bases stayed unmatched.

This clonotype was observed at least ten times. The chain combines TRBV5-1 with TRBJ1-6; 7 nucleotides match TRBD1. V dropped 0 bases and J dropped 7; count of bases not matched to a gene: 1. Germline CDR1 reads SGHRS; CDR2 reads YFSETQ. The CDR3 consists of 14 residues. The CDR3 protein is CASSLGTGNSPLHF. DNA for the CDR3: TGCGCCAGCAGCTTGGGGACAGGAAATTCACCCCTCCACTTT.

The table lists this clonotype with a few counts. This chain uses TRBV10-3 with TRBJ1-4, with TRBD1 matching over 9 bases. Looked up from germline, CDR1 is ENHRY and CDR2 is SYGVKD. Trimming removed 3 bases from V and 8 bases from J; junction bases left unmatched: 7. The CDR3 is made up of 15 amino acids. CDR3 amino acids: CAISDQDRGGEKLFF. The CDR3 coding sequence is TGTGCCATCAGTGATCAGGACAGGGGAGGCGAAAAACTGTTTTTT.

At least ten counts were recorded for this clonotype. The V gene is TRBV7-6, the J gene TRBJ2-5; D call uncertain. V lost 1 base, J lost 2 bases, and 8 bases lay in between. From germline, CDR1 is SGHVS and CDR2 FNYEAQ. The CDR3 contains 14 residues. The CDR3 is CASSLGGFQETQYF. The CDR3 coding sequence is TGTGCCAGCAGCTTAGGTGGCTTTCAAGAGACCCAGTACTTC.

This clonotype occurred many times. The J gene is TRBJ2-1, the V gene TRBV20-1; the D is unclear. Germline V gene data show CDR1 as DFQATT and CDR2 as SNEGSKA (reference sequence). The CDR3 covers 12 residues. V shed 6 bases and J shed 6 bases, with 12 bases lying between them. The CDR3 loop reads CSAVYEFNEQFF. In DNA, the CDR3 is TGCAGTGCCGTCTATGAGTTCAATGAGCAGTTCTTC.